The entry that follows covers one T cell receptor (beta chain) sequence. It lacks a known antigen. Qualities for individual bases were not recorded, and no much larger clone is one base off. This specimen comes from a study of blood T cells in healthy people across ages (dated by TCRdb to between 2014 and 2017). For the wider study: In model experiments, template switching captured roughly one uniquely barcoded TCR beta cDNA molecule for every two T cells. To track age-related changes in TCR beta repertoire diversity, the study relied on deep sequencing normalized with unique cDNA molecular identifiers. Donors were grouped into four age groups: young (average roughly 15 years), middle-aged (roughly 37), aged (around 56) and long-lived (approximately 82). To avoid experimental bias, donors of different ages were spread randomly across the sequencing lanes. Two additional independent replicas of 1 million unique cDNA reads from the same blood draw were analyzed for two donors (one aged 18 to 30 and one aged 80 or older). Study-wide findings and limitations: Estimates of total diversity based on one million sequenced T cells were regarded as lower bounds and as underestimates. A strong correlation was found between observed TCR beta diversity and the percentage of naive T cells measured by flow cytometry. Since profiling was done on bulk unsorted PBMCs, naive and antigen-experienced compartments could not be conclusively compared. Donor CMV infection status was unknown, potentially confounding age-related changes in expanded clonotypes. Observed TCR beta diversity per million T cells fell roughly linearly with age, and a significant reduction was already apparent by age around 44. Compared with the aged group, more naive CD4+ T cells, fewer expanded clones and increased TCR diversity were shown by the long-lived group, suggesting age selection.

V is cut by 1 base and J by 4 bases, and the space between the germline ends is 22 bases. Including the terminal cysteine and phenylalanine, the CDR3 comprises 18 residues. The read is trimmed to its CDR3 DNA, 54 bases read in frame from base 1. CDR1 and CDR2, looked up from the germline V gene, are LGHNA and YSLEER. The donors were roughly 39 Caucasian individuals from Russia, aged roughly 6 to 95 years, who were systemically healthy. Each donor gave approximately 9.3 milliliters of peripheral blood, collected into EDTA-treated Vacutainer tubes. Ficoll-Paque density-gradient centrifugation was used to isolate PBMCs, with at least 7 million obtained per sample. Trizol reagent was used to extract total RNA from the PBMCs, yielding at least 5 micrograms per sample. For every donor, an aliquot of PBMCs went through flow cytometry to measure the percentages of naive CD45RAhigh/CD27high T cells. Libraries came from 5' RACE. Instrument used: Illumina HiSeq 2500. A second PCR of roughly 7 to 12 cycles was run with a J-beta primer mix and a sample-barcoded 5' primer. A unique molecular identifier was introduced onto each TCR beta cDNA molecule by a template-switch 5' adaptor carrying 12 random nucleotides. Each sample yielded at least 2.5 million CDR3-containing paired-end reads. All of the RNA was converted into first-strand cDNA using the Mint cDNA synthesis kit, with a TRBC-specific oligonucleotide serving as the primer. Following uracil-DNA glycosylase treatment, all cDNA underwent a first 18-cycle PCR with the universal primers M1SS and BC2_uni_R. The paper's processing steps were these. For normalization, 1 million high-quality reads were randomly selected from each sample, with every read carrying a distinct molecular identifier. Reads with shared molecular identifiers were discarded instead of being binned into consensus sequences. MiTCR, set to a Q25 quality threshold and the strictest error-elimination algorithm, was used for CDR3 identification, clonotype clustering and error correction. Lower-bound total TCR beta diversity was estimated with a nonparametric unseen species model using Euler transformation. Starting from the raw public reads, TCRdb applied fastp trimming at Q25, assembled clones with MiXCR and retained in-frame beta chains. Under each unique CDR3 protein, matching rows form one entry showing the most common genes and DNA. In this record, the V and J calls reflect TCRdb's handling and not the investigators' own analysis. This sample holds some 900,000 distinct CDR3 sequences; about 48% were observed only once. The ten largest make up 13% of the sample.

Sequenced material: blood. The source is a man aged 25 to 45 in good health. The chain is encoded by TRBV4-3 joined to TRBJ1-1; a tentative D match to TRBD1 spans 6 bases. The DNA reads as follows: TGCGCCAGCAGCCAAGTACGGGGGGCGAGGACCGTCTCCACTGAAGCTTTCTTT. Its protein is CASSQVRGARTVSTEAFF.